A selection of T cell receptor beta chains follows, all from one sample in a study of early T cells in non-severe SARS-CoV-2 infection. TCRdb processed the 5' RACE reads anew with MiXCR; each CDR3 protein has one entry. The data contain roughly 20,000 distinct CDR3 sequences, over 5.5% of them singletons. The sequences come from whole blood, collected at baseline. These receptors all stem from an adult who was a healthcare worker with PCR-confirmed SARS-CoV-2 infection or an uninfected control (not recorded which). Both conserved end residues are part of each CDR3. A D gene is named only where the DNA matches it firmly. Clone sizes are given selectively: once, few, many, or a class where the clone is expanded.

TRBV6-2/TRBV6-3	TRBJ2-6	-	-	TGTGCCAGCAGTTATACAACGTTGGACTCTGGGGCCAACGTCCTGACTTTC	CASSYTTLDSGANVLTF
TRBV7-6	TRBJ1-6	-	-	TGTGCCAGCAGCCCAGAAACAGGGTTAGAATCACCCCTCCACTTT	CASSPETGLESPLHF
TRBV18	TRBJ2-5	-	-	TGTGCCAGCTCACCTATACGGGGACAAGAGACCCAGTACTTC	CASSPIRGQETQYF
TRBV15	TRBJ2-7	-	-	TGTGCCACCAGCAGGGCCAGGGTCAGGCCCTACGAGCAGTACTTC	CATSRARVRPYEQYF
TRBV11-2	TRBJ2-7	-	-	TGTGCCAGCAGCTTAGAGGCTGTTTACGAGCAGTACTTC	CASSLEAVYEQYF
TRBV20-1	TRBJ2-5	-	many	TGCAGTGCTAGAGAACAGTACCAAGAGACCCAGTACTTC	CSAREQYQETQYF
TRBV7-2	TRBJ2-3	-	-	TGTGCCAGCAGCTTAGGACTAGTGGACACAGATACGCAGTATTTT	CASSLGLVDTDTQYF
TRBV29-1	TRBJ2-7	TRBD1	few	TGCAGCGCTCAAGGGACAGGGGACTACGAGCAGTACTTC	CSAQGTGDYEQYF
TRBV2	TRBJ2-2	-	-	TGTGCCAGCAGGTATAGCGGGGAGCTGTTTTTT	CASRYSGELFF
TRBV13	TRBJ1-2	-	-	TGTGCCAGCAGCTTGGGTGGCGGTAACTATGGCTACACCTTC	CASSLGGGNYGYTF
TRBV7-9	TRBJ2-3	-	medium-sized	TGTGCCAGCAGCTTACAGGGAAGCACAGATACGCAGTATTTT	CASSLQGSTDTQYF
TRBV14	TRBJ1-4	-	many	TGTGCCAGCAGCCGCCAAGGGACAAGTGAAAAACTGTTTTTT	CASSRQGTSEKLFF
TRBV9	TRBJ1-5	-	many	TGTGCCAGCAGCGTGCAAGGGGGGATCAATCAGCCCCAGCATTTT	CASSVQGGINQPQHF
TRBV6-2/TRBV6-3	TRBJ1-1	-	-	TGTGCCAGCAGTAATGGACTTTTTGAAGCTTTCTTT	CASSNGLFEAFF
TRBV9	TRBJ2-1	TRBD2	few	TGTGCCAGCAGCGTAATGGGGACTAGCGGGGGTGGATTTCAATGGGGTGAGCAGTTCTTC	CASSVMGTSGGGFQWGEQFF
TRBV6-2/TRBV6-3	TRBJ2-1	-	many	TGTGCCAGCAGTCTACTGAGGGGAGGTGAGCAGTTCTTC	CASSLLRGGEQFF
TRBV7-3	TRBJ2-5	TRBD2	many	TGTGCCAGCAGCGTGGGACTAGCGGGGGGTCCAAAAGAGACCCAGTACTTC	CASSVGLAGGPKETQYF
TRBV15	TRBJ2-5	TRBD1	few	TGTGCCACCAGCACAACAGGGGTAGAGACCCAGTACTTC	CATSTTGVETQYF
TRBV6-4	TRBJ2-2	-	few	TGTGCCAGCAGTGACGATGGGGTCGGCGGGGAGCTGTTTTTT	CASSDDGVGGELFF
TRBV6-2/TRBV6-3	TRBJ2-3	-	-	TGTGCCAGCACCTTCGGGACTGCTCCTGCCCGTGATACGCAGTATTTT	CASTFGTAPARDTQYF
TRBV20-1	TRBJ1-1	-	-	TGCAGTGCTAGCGTTCCCAGGGAACACACTGAAGCTTTCTTT	CSASVPREHTEAFF
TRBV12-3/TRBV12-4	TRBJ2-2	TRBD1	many	TGTGCCAGCAGTTTGGGACAGGGGGCGCATAGCGGGGAGCTGTTTTTT	CASSLGQGAHSGELFF
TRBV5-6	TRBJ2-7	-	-	TGTGCCAGCAGCTTGGGGAACCCCCTCGAGCAGTACTTC	CASSLGNPLEQYF
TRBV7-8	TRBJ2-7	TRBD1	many	TGTGCCAGCAGCTCGAAGACAGGGGTGCAGTACTTC	CASSSKTGVQYF
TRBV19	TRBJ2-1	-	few	TGTGCCAGTAGTATAGTTAGGGTCAATGAGCAGTTCTTC	CASSIVRVNEQFF
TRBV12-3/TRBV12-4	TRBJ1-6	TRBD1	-	TGTGCCAGCAGCACCGGGACAGGGGCCCTCCACTTT	CASSTGTGALHF
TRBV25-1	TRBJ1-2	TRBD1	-	TGTGCCAGCCGGACGGACAGGAGCGTGGCTAACTATGGCTACACCTTC	CASRTDRSVANYGYTF
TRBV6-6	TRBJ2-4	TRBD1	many	TGTGCCAGCAGTTCCCAACAGGGGGGAAGGGACATTCAGTACTTC	CASSSQQGGRDIQYF
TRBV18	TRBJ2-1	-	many	TGTGCCAGCTCACTGCTAGAGGGCAATGAGCAGTTCTTC	CASSLLEGNEQFF
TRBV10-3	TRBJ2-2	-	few	TGTGCCATCACCCCGGACGCGAACACCGGGGAGCTGTTTTTT	CAITPDANTGELFF
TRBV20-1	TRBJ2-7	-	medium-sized	TGCAGTGCTAGAGAAAAGCGTACCTCCCGACTTGGGACCTACGAGCAGTACTTC	CSAREKRTSRLGTYEQYF
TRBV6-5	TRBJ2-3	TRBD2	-	TGTGCCAGCAGTTACTCGGGACTAGCGGGGGGTAGGGTAGATACGCAGTATTTT	CASSYSGLAGGRVDTQYF
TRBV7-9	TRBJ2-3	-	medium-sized	TGTGCCAGCAGCTCCCTCGCAGATACGCAGTATTTT	CASSSLADTQYF
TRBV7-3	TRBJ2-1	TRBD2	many	TGTGCCAGCAGCTTAGGGGACTACCGTTACAATGAGCAGTTCTTC	CASSLGDYRYNEQFF
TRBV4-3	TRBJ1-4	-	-	TGCGCCAGCAGCCCAAATCCAACGAGAGAGAAACTGTTTTTT	CASSPNPTREKLFF
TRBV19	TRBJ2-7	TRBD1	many	TGTGCCAGTAGTAGAGGGGGCACATCCTACGAGCAGTACTTC	CASSRGGTSYEQYF
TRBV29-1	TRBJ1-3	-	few	TGCAGCCACCGGGAAGCGGCCACTGGAAACACCATATATTTT	CSHREAATGNTIYF
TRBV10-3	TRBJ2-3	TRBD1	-	TGTGCCATCACCCAGACAGGGATCACAGATACGCAGTATTTT	CAITQTGITDTQYF
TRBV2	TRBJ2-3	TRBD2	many	TGTGCCAGCAGTGAAATCGCGGGGGACGATACGCAGTATTTT	CASSEIAGDDTQYF
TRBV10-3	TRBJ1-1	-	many	TGTGCCATCCTTCGCAGTTTGAACACTGAAGCTTTCTTT	CAILRSLNTEAFF
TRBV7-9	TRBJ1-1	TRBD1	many	TGTGCCAGCAGCTTCCACTTGACAGGGGGCCATGGAGCTTTCTTT	CASSFHLTGGHGAFF
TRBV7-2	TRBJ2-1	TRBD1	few	TGTGCCAGCAGCGAGGGACAGGGCTCGGGGAATGAGCAGTTCTTC	CASSEGQGSGNEQFF
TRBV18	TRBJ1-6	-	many	TGTGCCAGCTCACTAGACCGCGTAGGGTCACCCCTCCACTTT	CASSLDRVGSPLHF
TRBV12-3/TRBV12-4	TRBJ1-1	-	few	TGTGCCAGCAGCGTTTTACCGGGGACTGAAGCTTTCTTT	CASSVLPGTEAFF
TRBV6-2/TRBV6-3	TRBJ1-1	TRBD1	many	TGTGCCAGCCGATACAGGGGACGAGCTTTCTTT	CASRYRGRAFF
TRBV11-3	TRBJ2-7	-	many	TGTGCCAGCAGCTTAGGGGACGGAGCCTACGAGCAGTACTTC	CASSLGDGAYEQYF
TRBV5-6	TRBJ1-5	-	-	TGTGCCAGCAGCAAAGACGGCTATCAGCCCCAGCATTTT	CASSKDGYQPQHF